This TCR beta chain comes out of a study of CD8 T cells in ankylosing spondylitis. Findings and caveats of the study: Clones linked to disease, bearing a CD8+ phenotype, were relatively rare in peripheral blood. Past studies reported some motif variants in reactive arthritis synovial fluid and blood.

Generation of TCR beta libraries employed quantitative 5'-RACE incorporating molecular barcodes. TCRdb independently ran MiXCR on the 5' RACE reads; one entry per CDR3 protein. The table includes 150,000 to 200,000 distinct CDR3 sequences, roughly 30% detected once. The CDR3 contains 13 residues. V was shortened by 0 bases and J by 6 bases, with 5 bases between the two germline ends. Germline V gene lookup returns CDR1 LGHNT and CDR2 FRNRAP. This clonotype was counted ten times or more. The antigen is undetermined. V and J are TRBV12-5 and TRBJ2-2, with D uncertain. The TCR comes from a male donor with ankylosing spondylitis. Source material: synovial fluid, either unsorted or a sorted T cell fraction (not recorded which). This chain's CDR3 is CASGLVLAGELFF. The CDR3 nucleotides read TGTGCTAGTGGTTTGGTACTCGCCGGGGAGCTGTTTTTT.